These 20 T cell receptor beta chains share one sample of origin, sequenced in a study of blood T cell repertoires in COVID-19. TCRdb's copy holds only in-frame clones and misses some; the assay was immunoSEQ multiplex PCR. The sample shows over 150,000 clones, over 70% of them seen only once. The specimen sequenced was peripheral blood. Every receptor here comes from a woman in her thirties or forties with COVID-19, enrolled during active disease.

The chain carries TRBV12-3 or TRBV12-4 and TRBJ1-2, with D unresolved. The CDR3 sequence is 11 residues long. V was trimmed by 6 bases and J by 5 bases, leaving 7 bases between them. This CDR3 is CASRSYYGYTF. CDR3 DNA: TGTGCCAGCAGGTCCTATTATGGCTACACCTTC.

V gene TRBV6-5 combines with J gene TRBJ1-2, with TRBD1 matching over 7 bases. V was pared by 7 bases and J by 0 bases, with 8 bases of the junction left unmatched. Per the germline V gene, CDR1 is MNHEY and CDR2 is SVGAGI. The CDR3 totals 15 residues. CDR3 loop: CASNRDRASNYGYTF. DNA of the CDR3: TGTGCCAGCAATCGGGACAGAGCATCTAACTATGGCTACACCTTC.

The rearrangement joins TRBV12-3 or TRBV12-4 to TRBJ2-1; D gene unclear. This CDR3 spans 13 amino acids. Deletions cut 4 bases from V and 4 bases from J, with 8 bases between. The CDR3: CASSSTNYNEQFF. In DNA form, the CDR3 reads TGTGCCAGCAGTTCAACAAATTACAATGAGCAGTTCTTC.

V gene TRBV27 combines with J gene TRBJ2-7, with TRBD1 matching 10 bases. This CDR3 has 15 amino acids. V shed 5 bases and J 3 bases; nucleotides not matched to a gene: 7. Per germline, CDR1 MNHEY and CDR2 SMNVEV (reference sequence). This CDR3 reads CASSVRGQGFYEQYF. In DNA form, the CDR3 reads TGTGCCAGCAGTGTTAGGGGACAGGGGTTCTACGAGCAGTACTTC.

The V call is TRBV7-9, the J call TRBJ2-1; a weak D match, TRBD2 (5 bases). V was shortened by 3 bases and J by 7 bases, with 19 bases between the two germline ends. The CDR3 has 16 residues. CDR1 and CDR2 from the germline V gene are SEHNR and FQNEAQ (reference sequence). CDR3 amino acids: CASSFIERDGRNEQFF. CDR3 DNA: TGTGCCAGCAGCTTTATAGAGAGGGATGGAAGGAATGAGCAGTTCTTC.

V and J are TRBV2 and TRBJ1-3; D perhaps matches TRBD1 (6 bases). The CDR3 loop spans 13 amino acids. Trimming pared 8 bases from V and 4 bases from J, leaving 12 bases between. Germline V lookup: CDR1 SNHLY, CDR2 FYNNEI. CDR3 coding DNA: TGTGCCAGCGTACAGGGTGCCGGAAACACCATATATTTT. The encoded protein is CASVQGAGNTIYF.

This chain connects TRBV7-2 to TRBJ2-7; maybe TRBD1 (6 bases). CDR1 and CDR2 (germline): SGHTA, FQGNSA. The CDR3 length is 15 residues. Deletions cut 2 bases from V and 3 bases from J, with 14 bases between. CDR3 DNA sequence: TGTGCCAGCAGCTTAACAGGGTCCGGGAACTACGAGCAGTACTTC. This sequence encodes CASSLTGSGNYEQYF.

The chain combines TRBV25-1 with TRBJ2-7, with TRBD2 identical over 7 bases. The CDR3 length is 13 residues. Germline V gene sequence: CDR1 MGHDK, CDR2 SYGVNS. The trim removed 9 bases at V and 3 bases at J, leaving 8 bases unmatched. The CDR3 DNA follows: TGTGCCAGTAGGACTAGTCGTTACTACGAGCAGTACTTC. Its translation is CASRTSRYYEQYF.

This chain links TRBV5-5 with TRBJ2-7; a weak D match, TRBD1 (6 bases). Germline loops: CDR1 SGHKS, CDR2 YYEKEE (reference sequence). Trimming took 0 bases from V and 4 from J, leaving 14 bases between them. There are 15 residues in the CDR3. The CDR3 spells CASSLAQDSPYEQYF. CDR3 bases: TGTGCCAGCAGCTTGGCCCAGGACAGTCCTTACGAGCAGTACTTC.

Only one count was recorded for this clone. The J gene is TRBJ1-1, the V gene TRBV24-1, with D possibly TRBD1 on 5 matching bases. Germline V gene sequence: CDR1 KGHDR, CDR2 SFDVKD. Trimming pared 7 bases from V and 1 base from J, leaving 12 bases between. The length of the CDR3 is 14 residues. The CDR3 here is CATRGIGENTEAFF. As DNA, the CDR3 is TGTGCCACCAGGGGGATAGGGGAGAACACTGAAGCTTTCTTT.

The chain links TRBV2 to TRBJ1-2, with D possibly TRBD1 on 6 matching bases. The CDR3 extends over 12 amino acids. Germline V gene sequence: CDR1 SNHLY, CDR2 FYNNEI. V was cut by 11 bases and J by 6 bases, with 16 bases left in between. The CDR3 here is CAPSAGADGYTF. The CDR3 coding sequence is TGTGCCCCGAGCGCGGGGGCGGATGGCTACACCTTC.

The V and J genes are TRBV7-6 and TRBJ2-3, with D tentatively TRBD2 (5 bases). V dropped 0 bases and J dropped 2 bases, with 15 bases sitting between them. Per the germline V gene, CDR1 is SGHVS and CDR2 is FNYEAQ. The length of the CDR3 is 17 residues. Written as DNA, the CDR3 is TGTGCCAGCAGCTTAGCAGTTCGGGGTTCGAACACAGATACGCAGTATTTT. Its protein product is CASSLAVRGSNTDTQYF.

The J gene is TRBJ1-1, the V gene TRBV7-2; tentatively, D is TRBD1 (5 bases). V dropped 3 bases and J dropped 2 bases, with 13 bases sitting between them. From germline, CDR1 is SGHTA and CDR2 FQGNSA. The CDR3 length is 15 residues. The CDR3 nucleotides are TGTGCCAGCAGCTTCCAGGGTAGGATAAACACTGAAGCTTTCTTT. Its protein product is CASSFQGRINTEAFF.

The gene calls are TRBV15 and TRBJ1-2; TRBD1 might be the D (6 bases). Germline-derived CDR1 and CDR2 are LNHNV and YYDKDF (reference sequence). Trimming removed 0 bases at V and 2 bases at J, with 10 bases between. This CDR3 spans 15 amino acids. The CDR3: CATSRDFDRNYGYTF. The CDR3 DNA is TGTGCCACCAGCAGAGATTTCGACAGGAACTATGGCTACACCTTC.

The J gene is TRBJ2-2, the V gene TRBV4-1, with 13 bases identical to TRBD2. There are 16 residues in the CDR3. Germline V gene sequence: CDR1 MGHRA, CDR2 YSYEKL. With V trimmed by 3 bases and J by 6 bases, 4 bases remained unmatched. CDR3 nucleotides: TGCGCCAGCAGCCACCCGGGACTAGCGGGATCCGGGGAGCTGTTTTTT. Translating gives CASSHPGLAGSGELFF.

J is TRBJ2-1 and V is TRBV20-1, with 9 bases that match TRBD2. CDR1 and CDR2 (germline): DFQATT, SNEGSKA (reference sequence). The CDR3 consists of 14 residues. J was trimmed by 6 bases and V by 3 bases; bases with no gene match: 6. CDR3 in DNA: TGCAGTGCTAGTGGTACTAGCGGGCCCAATGAGCAGTTCTTC. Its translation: CSASGTSGPNEQFF.

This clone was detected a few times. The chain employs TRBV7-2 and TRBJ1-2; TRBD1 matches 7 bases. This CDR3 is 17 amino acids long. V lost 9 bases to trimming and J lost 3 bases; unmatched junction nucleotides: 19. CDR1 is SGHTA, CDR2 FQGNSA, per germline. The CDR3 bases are TGTGCCAGAACCAGCTTAGAAGACAGGGCCGCTTACTATGGCTACACCTTC. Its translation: CARTSLEDRAAYYGYTF.

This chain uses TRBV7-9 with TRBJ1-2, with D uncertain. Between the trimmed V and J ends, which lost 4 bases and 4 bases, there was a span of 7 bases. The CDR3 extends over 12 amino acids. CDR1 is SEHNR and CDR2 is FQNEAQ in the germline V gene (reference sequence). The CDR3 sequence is CASSYNSYGYTF. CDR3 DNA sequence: TGTGCCAGCAGCTATAACTCCTATGGCTACACCTTC. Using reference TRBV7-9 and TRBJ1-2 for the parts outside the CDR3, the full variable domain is DTGVSQNPRHKITKRGQNVTFRCDPISEHNRLYWYRQTLGQGPEFLTYFQNEAQLEKSRLLSDRFSAERPKGSFSTLEIQRTEQGDSAMYLCASSYNSYGYTFGSGTRLTVV.

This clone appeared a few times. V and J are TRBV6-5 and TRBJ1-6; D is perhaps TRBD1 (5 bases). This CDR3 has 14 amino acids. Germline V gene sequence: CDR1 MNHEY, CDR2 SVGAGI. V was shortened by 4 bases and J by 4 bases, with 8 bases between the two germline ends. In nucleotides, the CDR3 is TGTGCCAGCAGTTGGGGGGTATATAATTCACCCCTCCACTTT. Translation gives CASSWGVYNSPLHF.

CDR3 protein: CASSFEDQPQHF. In DNA, the CDR3 is TGTGCCAGCAGTTTTGAGGATCAGCCCCAGCATTTT. V and J are TRBV28 and TRBJ1-5; D not certain. Trimming left V 3 bases short and J 5 bases short, with 5 bases between. The CDR3 runs 12 residues. The germline V gene encodes CDR1 MDHEN and CDR2 SYDVKM.